The sample holds many counts of the clone carrying this TCR beta chain. Its target is unknown. These data are taken from a study of T cell repertoires in cytomegalovirus infection. TCRdb reanalysed the reads using MiXCR and keeps one entry per CDR3 protein. The data contain roughly 500,000 distinct CDR3 sequences, roughly a third of them singletons. This receptor was identified in a human donor in good health (CMV status not recorded). Some clones in this sample may be carry-over from other donors' samples. Here the sequenced sample was cultured PBMCs, taken from culture after CMV antigen stimulation.

In DNA form, the CDR3 reads TGTGCCAGCAGTTACGCAGGGGCGGATACGCAGTATTTT. Translation gives CASSYAGADTQYF. V and J are TRBV6-2 or TRBV6-3 and TRBJ2-3; D might be TRBD1 (6 bases). This CDR3 region has 13 residues. V was pared by 2 bases and J by 6 bases, with 9 bases between. Germline loops: CDR1 MNHEY, CDR2 SVGEGT.